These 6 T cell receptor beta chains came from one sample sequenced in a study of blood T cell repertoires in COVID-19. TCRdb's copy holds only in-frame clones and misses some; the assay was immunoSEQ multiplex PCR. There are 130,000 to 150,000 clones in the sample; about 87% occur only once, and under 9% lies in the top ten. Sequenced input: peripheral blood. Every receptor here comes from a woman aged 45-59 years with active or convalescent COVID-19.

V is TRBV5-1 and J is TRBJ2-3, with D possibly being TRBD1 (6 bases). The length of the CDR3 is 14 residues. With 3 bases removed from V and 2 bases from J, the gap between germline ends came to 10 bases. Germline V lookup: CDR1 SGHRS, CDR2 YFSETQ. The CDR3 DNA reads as TGCGCCAGCAGCTCAGGACAGCACACAGATACGCAGTATTTT. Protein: CASSSGQHTDTQYF. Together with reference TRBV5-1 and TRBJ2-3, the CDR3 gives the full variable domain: KAGVTQTPRYLIKTRGQQVTLSCSPISGHRSVSWYQQTPGQGLQFLFEYFSETQRNKGNFPGRFSGRQFSNSRSEMNVSTLELGDSALYLCASSSGQHTDTQYFGPGTRLTVL.

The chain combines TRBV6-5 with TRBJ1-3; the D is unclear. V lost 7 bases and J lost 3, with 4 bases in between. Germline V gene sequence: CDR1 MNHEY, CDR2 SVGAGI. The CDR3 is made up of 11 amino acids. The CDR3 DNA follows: TGTGCCAGCACTAATGGAAACACCATATATTTT. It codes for CASTNGNTIYF.

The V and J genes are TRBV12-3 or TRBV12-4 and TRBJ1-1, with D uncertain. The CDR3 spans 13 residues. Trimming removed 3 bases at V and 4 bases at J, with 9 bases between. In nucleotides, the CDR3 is TGTGCCAGCAGTTTTCGTTCCGGCACTGAAGCTTTCTTT. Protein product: CASSFRSGTEAFF.

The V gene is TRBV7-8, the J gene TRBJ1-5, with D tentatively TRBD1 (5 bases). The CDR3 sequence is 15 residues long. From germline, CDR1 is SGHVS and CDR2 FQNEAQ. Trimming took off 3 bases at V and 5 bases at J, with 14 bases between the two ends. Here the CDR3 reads CASSLVAGSYQPQHF. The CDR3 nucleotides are TGTGCCAGCAGCTTGGTGGCAGGGTCCTATCAGCCCCAGCATTTT.

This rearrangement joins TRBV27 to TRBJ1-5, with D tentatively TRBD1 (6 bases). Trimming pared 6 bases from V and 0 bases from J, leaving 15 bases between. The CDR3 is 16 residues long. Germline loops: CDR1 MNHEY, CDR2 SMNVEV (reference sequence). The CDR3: CASSPSQGYSNQPQHF. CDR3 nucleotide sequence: TGTGCCAGCAGCCCTTCACAGGGATATAGCAATCAGCCCCAGCATTTT.

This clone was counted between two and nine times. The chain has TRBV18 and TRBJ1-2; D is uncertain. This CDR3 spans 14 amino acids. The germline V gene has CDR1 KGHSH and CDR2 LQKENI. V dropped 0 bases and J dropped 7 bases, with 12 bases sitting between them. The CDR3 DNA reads TGTGCCAGCTCACCACCCTTCGGGTCGGGTGGCTACACCTTC. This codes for CASSPPFGSGGYTF.